The clone carrying this T cell receptor (beta chain) has more than one count but fewer than ten. Its antigen is currently unknown. Transcripts of RNA were the source for amplifying TCR beta CDR3 regions. The first-round RT-PCR employed HTBI primers together with the Qiagen OneStep RT-PCR kit. A multiplex PCR was then performed as the second round. TCRdb reanalysed the multiplex PCR reads using MiXCR and keeps one entry per CDR3 protein. The table records more than 550,000 distinct CDR3 sequences, roughly 39% of them present only once. This CDR3 contains 14 residues. Trimming cost V 0 bases and J 2 bases, with 11 bases left between them. Germline CDR1 is GTSNPN and CDR2 is SVGIG (reference sequence). Moderately to severely active ophthalmopathy under 3 months, CAS at least 3, NOSPECS at least 4. The starting material, about 9.5 ml of fresh peripheral blood, provided the PBMCs. The entry originates in a study of Graves' ophthalmopathy and Graves' hyperthyroidism. Notes on the study in general: Most expanded clonotypes from thyroid (those above 0.001 frequency) were also found in blood.

The clonotype comes from an adult man with Graves' ophthalmopathy. Sequencing was performed on peripheral blood. The chain carries TRBV30 and TRBJ2-7; D is unresolved. CDR3 bases: TGTGCCTGGAGTGTACGAGTTCCGGCCTACGAGCAGTACTTC. It yields the protein CAWSVRVPAYEQYF. Using reference TRBV30 and TRBJ2-7 for the parts outside the CDR3, the full variable domain is SQTIHQWPATLVQPVGSPLSLECTVEGTSNPNLYWYRQAAGRGLQLLFYSVGIGQISSEVPQNLSASRPQDRQFILSSKKLLLSDSGFYLCAWSVRVPAYEQYFGPGTRLTVT.